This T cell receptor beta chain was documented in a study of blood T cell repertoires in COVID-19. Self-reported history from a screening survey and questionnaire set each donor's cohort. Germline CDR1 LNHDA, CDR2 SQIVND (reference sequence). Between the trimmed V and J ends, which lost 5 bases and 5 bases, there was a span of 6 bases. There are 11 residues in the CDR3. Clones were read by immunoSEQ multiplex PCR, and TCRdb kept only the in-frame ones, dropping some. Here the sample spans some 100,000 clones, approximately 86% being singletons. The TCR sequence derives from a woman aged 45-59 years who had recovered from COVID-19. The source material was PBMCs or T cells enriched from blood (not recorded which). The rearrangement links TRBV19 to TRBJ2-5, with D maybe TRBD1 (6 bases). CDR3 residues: CASSDRETQYF. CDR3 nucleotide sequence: TGTGCCAGTAGTGACAGGGAGACCCAGTACTTC.